These T cell receptor beta chains were read from a single sample in a study of T-cell memory formation after mild COVID-19. TCRdb reprocessed the 5' RACE reads with MiXCR, giving one entry per CDR3 protein. The table includes some 150,000 distinct CDR3 sequences, 15% to 20% detected once. The sequenced material came from PBMCs or a T cell subset sorted from them (not recorded which). Source of these receptors: an adult woman who had mild COVID-19 (a few samples of this study predate the infection). Cell type and time point are not known. CDR3s include the opening cysteine and the closing phenylalanine or tryptophan. D genes are given only for firm matches. Size is omitted from some rows. Given values are once, few, many or a class for expanded clones.

>NA|NA|TRBJ2-7|TRBV12-3/TRBV12-4
CASTNSPAYEQYF
TGTGCCAGCACAAACAGTCCGGCCTACGAGCAGTACTTC
>NA|TRBD1|TRBJ1-1|TRBV7-9
CASSRDRANTEAFF
TGTGCCAGCAGCCGGGACAGAGCGAACACTGAAGCTTTCTTT
>few|NA|TRBJ2-7|TRBV4-3
CASSPMGGRAYEQYF
TGCGCCAGCAGCCCAATGGGAGGTAGGGCATACGAGCAGTACTTC
>NA|NA|TRBJ2-3|TRBV19
CASTLGAADTQYF
TGTGCCAGTACCCTCGGTGCGGCAGATACGCAGTATTTT
>few|NA|TRBJ2-7|TRBV5-5
CASSLEGTKQYF
TGTGCCAGCAGCCTGGAGGGGACGAAGCAGTACTTC
>few|TRBD2|TRBJ2-3|TRBV7-9
CASSGGLAGVADTQYF
TGTGCCAGCAGCGGGGGACTAGCGGGAGTAGCAGATACGCAGTATTTT
>few|TRBD2|TRBJ2-3|TRBV7-2
CASSSLAGVSDTQYF
TGTGCCAGCAGCTCACTAGCGGGAGTTTCAGATACGCAGTATTTT
>few|NA|TRBJ2-2|TRBV5-1
CASSDLLRDQDLTGELFF
TGCGCCAGCAGCGACCTCCTCCGGGACCAGGACTTAACCGGGGAGCTGTTTTTT
>many|NA|TRBJ2-1|TRBV12-3/TRBV12-4
CASSLRRSVDEQFF
TGTGCCAGCAGTTTGAGGAGGTCCGTGGATGAGCAGTTCTTC
>NA|TRBD1|TRBJ1-1|TRBV12-3/TRBV12-4
CASSWDRLNTEAFF
TGTGCCAGCAGTTGGGACAGGTTGAACACTGAAGCTTTCTTT
>NA|NA|TRBJ1-1|TRBV30
CAWSRWNTEAFF
TGTGCCTGGAGTCGTTGGAACACTGAAGCTTTCTTT
>few|TRBD1|TRBJ2-1|TRBV5-1
CASSLFQGANNEQFF
TGCGCCAGCAGCTTATTTCAGGGGGCGAACAATGAGCAGTTCTTC
>NA|NA|TRBJ1-2|TRBV9
CASSVDAGAIGGYTF
TGTGCCAGCAGCGTAGATGCAGGGGCGATAGGAGGCTACACCTTC
>few|NA|TRBJ1-6|TRBV20-1
CSARVAGSYNSPLHF
TGCAGTGCTAGAGTTGCAGGCTCCTATAATTCACCCCTCCACTTT
>NA|NA|TRBJ2-1|TRBV5-6
CASSFGTVSYNEQFF
TGTGCCAGCAGCTTCGGGACGGTCTCCTACAATGAGCAGTTCTTC
>NA|NA|TRBJ2-1|TRBV18
CASSPRSNEQFF
TGTGCCAGCTCACCCAGAAGCAATGAGCAGTTCTTC
>few|NA|TRBJ2-7|TRBV12-3/TRBV12-4
CASSPRVSSYEQYF
TGTGCCAGCAGTCCCAGGGTCTCGAGCTACGAGCAGTACTTC
>few|TRBD1|TRBJ2-5|TRBV7-8
CASSPPTGPETQYF
TGTGCCAGCAGCCCCCCGACAGGGCCCGAGACCCAGTACTTC
>NA|TRBD2|TRBJ2-1|TRBV3-1
CASSPGGVRSYNEQFF
TGTGCCAGCAGCCCGGGGGGTGTTCGGTCCTACAATGAGCAGTTCTTC
>many|NA|TRBJ1-5|TRBV5-1
CASSFLDSNQPQHF
TGCGCCAGCAGCTTTCTAGATAGCAATCAGCCCCAGCATTTT
>few|NA|TRBJ2-7|TRBV21-1
CATSGKTRCYEQYF
TGTGCCACCTCAGGGAAGACTAGGTGCTACGAGCAGTACTTC
>few|TRBD1|TRBJ2-1|TRBV5-1
CASSLGDRGLNEQFF
TGCGCCAGCAGCTTGGGGGACAGGGGGCTCAATGAGCAGTTCTTC
>NA|NA|TRBJ1-1|TRBV4-1
CASSQGGGTVAFF
TGCGCCAGCAGCCAAGGGGGGGGAACGGTGGCTTTCTTT
>NA|NA|TRBJ1-1|TRBV6-2/TRBV6-3
CASTEGTEAFF
TGTGCCAGCACGGAGGGAACTGAAGCTTTCTTT
>NA|NA|TRBJ1-3|TRBV7-6
CASSQMTGAGNTIYF
TGTGCCAGCAGTCAGATGACAGGTGCTGGAAACACCATATATTTT
>NA|NA|TRBJ2-3|TRBV3-1
CASSPARDTQYF
TGTGCCAGCAGCCCAGCCCGAGATACGCAGTATTTT
>few|NA|TRBJ2-7|TRBV7-2
CASSLVRGDYEQYF
TGTGCCAGCAGCTTAGTGAGGGGAGACTACGAGCAGTACTTC
>few|NA|TRBJ2-2|TRBV19
CASSGTTGELFF
TGTGCCAGTAGTGGTACTACCGGGGAGCTGTTTTTT
>few|NA|TRBJ2-7|TRBV10-3
CAISGGTLRGAYEQYF
TGTGCCATCAGCGGCGGGACACTAAGAGGAGCCTACGAGCAGTACTTC
>NA|NA|TRBJ2-1|TRBV12-3/TRBV12-4
CASKLGGMSSYNEQFF
TGTGCCAGCAAGTTAGGCGGGATGAGCTCCTACAATGAGCAGTTCTTC
>few|NA|TRBJ2-2|TRBV4-1
CASSQGGRDTGELFF
TGCGCCAGCAGCCAAGGGGGCAGGGACACCGGGGAGCTGTTTTTT
>few|NA|TRBJ2-3|TRBV3-1
CASSRSSWGDTQYF
TGTGCCAGCAGCCGATCTTCTTGGGGGGATACGCAGTATTTT
>NA|TRBD1|TRBJ1-1|TRBV5-1
CASSFMGQVGTEAFF
TGCGCCAGCAGCTTCATGGGACAGGTAGGGACTGAAGCTTTCTTT
>few|NA|TRBJ2-7|TRBV5-1
CASSLESQGPYEQYF
TGCGCCAGCAGCTTGGAGTCGCAGGGGCCCTACGAGCAGTACTTC
>NA|NA|TRBJ1-4|TRBV6-6
CASRRLGLSDEKLFF
TGTGCCAGCAGACGCCTAGGGCTTTCTGATGAAAAACTGTTTTTT
>few|TRBD1|TRBJ2-4|TRBV5-1
CASSLRTGGDIQYF
TGCGCCAGCAGCTTAAGGACAGGGGGCGACATTCAGTACTTC
>many|NA|TRBJ2-2|TRBV5-1
CASSLDSTGELFF
TGCGCCAGCAGCTTGGACTCTACCGGGGAGCTGTTTTTT
>few|NA|TRBJ1-1|TRBV5-1
CASSLSQEIAFF
TGCGCCAGCAGCTTGTCACAGGAGATAGCTTTCTTT
>many|NA|TRBJ2-3|TRBV15
CATSQGTDTQYF
TGTGCCACCTCACAGGGTACAGATACGCAGTATTTT
>few|TRBD1|TRBJ2-5|TRBV11-2
CASSSGGAKTQYF
TGTGCCAGCAGCTCAGGGGGCGCGAAGACCCAGTACTTC
>NA|NA|TRBJ2-3|TRBV24-1
CATSDRAPADTQYF
TGTGCCACCAGTGATCGGGCCCCCGCCGATACGCAGTATTTT
>few|TRBD2|TRBJ2-7|TRBV29-1
CSVETSGSSYEQYF
TGCAGCGTTGAGACTAGCGGGAGTAGCTACGAGCAGTACTTC
>few|NA|TRBJ2-1|TRBV21-1
CASSTPRRSSYNEQFF
TGTGCCAGCAGCACCCCCCGACGCAGCTCCTACAATGAGCAGTTCTTC
>few|NA|TRBJ2-3|TRBV9
CASSVVSGTDTQYF
TGTGCCAGCAGCGTAGTGTCCGGTACAGATACGCAGTATTTT
>few|NA|TRBJ1-6|TRBV7-9
CASSLGGRANSPLHF
TGTGCCAGCAGCTTAGGGGGGCGAGCGAATTCACCCCTCCACTTT
>NA|TRBD2|TRBJ2-1|TRBV5-1
CASSLVRTRDEQFF
TGCGCCAGCAGCTTGGTTCGGACTAGGGATGAGCAGTTCTTC